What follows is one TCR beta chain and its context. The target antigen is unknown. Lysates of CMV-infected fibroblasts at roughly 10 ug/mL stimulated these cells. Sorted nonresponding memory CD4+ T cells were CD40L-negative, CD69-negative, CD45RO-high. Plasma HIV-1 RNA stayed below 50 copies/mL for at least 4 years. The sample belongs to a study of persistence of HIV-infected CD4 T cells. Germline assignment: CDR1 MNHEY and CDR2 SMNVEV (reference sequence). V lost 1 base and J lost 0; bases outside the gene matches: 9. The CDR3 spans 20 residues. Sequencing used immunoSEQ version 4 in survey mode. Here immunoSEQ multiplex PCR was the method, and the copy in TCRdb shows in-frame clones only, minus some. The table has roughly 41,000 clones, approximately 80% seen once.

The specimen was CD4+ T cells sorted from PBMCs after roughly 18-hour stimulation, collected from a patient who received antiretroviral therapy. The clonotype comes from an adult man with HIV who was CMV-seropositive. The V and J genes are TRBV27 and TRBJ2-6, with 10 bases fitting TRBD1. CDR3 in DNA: TGTGCCAGCAGTTTATGGGGACAGGGGCCCGTTAGCTCTGGGGCCAACGTCCTGACTTTC. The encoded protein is CASSLWGQGPVSSGANVLTF.